Here is one TCR beta chain with its context. At one boundary the junction diverges from the germline segment, which might be a read error. Participant age was about 18 to 95 years, and participants resided in fewer than 25 US areas. Cohorts were based on clinical histories the participants reported. Recovered status in Cohort 3 required two negative PCRs, clearance, or symptom resolution. This record comes from a study of blood T cell repertoires in COVID-19. Study as a whole: COVID-19 samples, acute and convalescent, were from the United States, Italy and Spain.

This CDR3 is 14 amino acids long. Germline V lookup: CDR1 SSHAT, CDR2 FNYEAQ (reference sequence). Profiling relied on immunoSEQ multiplex PCR, and the TCRdb table lists in-frame clones only, not all of them. The sample consists of just over 350,000 clones, roughly 87% of them appearing once. This sequence joins TRBV7-7 and TRBJ2-1, with a tentative D call TRBD2 (5 bases). The origin of this receptor is a woman in her 30s who had recovered from COVID-19. The material sequenced was PBMCs or T cells enriched from blood (not recorded which). The CDR3 DNA is TGTGCTAGCAGCTTAGAAGCCGGGGACAATGAGCAGTTCTTC. It yields the protein CASSLEAGDNEQFF.